The 30 T cell receptor beta chains given below trace back to one sample, sequenced in a study of prognosis after radiotherapy for stage I lung cancer. The TCR beta CDR3 region was amplified from genomic DNA, with two rounds of multiplex PCR being used for the amplification. Gene-specific primers for each TRBV and TRBJ gene drove first-round PCR. TCRdb reprocessed the multiplex PCR reads with MiXCR, giving one entry per CDR3 protein. The sample contains roughly 38,000 distinct CDR3 sequences, about 24% of which appear only once. Sample: PBMCs, taken before or after stereotactic body radiation therapy (not recorded which). These receptors all stem from a donor aged 50 or older with non-small cell lung cancer.

Judged by abundance, this clonotype is medium-sized (0.01 to 0.1%). The J gene is TRBJ2-7, the V gene TRBV20-1; TRBD2 matches 10 bases. V gave up 3 bases and J gave up 5 bases; unmatched junction bases: 7. The V gene's germline CDR1 is DFQATT and CDR2 SNEGSKA (reference sequence). This CDR3 contains 14 residues. The CDR3 region is CSASQASGRDEQYF. The CDR3, as DNA: TGCAGTGCTAGCCAGGCCAGCGGGAGGGACGAGCAGTACTTC.

The chain recombines TRBV7-9 with TRBJ2-1; D possibly uses TRBD1 or TRBD2 (5 bases each). Trimming took 0 bases from V and 10 from J, leaving 16 bases between them. From germline, CDR1 is SEHNR and CDR2 FQNEAQ (reference sequence). The CDR3 consists of 15 residues. CDR3 nucleotides: TGTGCCAGCAGCTTAGCGAGAGGGTGGGGGAGCGAGCAGTTCTTC. This encodes CASSLARGWGSEQFF.

This clonotype was counted many times. The CDR3 protein is CASSLMDLSYEQYF. The CDR3 nucleotides are TGTGCCAGCAGCTTAATGGACCTCTCCTACGAGCAGTACTTC. This sequence joins TRBV7-9 and TRBJ2-7; D remains ambiguous. V shed 2 bases and J shed 0 bases, with 8 bases lying between them. CDR3 length: 14 amino acids. Germline V lookup: CDR1 SEHNR, CDR2 FQNEAQ (reference sequence).

There are many counts of this clonotype. The V and J genes are TRBV6-1 and TRBJ2-5, with TRBD1 as a possible D gene (5 bases). V was cut by 8 bases and J by 1 base, with 11 bases left in between. The CDR3 has 13 residues. CDR1 MNHNS and CDR2 SASEGT come from the germline V gene. CDR3 DNA sequence: TGTGCCAGCTCCAGGGTCCGCCAAGAGACCCAGTACTTC. This encodes CASSRVRQETQYF.

This clonotype was recorded many times. The chain recombines TRBV28 with TRBJ1-2; the D gene is possibly TRBD1 (5 bases). From germline, CDR1 is MDHEN and CDR2 SYDVKM. The CDR3 loop spans 14 amino acids. Trimming cost V 4 bases and J 3 bases, with 12 bases left between them. This chain's CDR3 is CASSYMTADYGYTF. The DNA for the CDR3 is TGTGCCAGCAGTTATATGACAGCCGACTATGGCTACACCTTC.

The genes are TRBV27 and TRBJ2-6; TRBD2 agrees at 8 bases. Germline loops: CDR1 MNHEY, CDR2 SMNVEV (reference sequence). CDR3 length equals 22 residues. V shed 0 bases and J 0 bases; nucleotides not matched to a gene: 16. DNA of the CDR3: TGTGCCAGCAGTTTATCCCCCTTTTTAGGCGGGAGGATAGTCTCTGGGGCCAACGTCCTGACTTTC. Translated, it gives CASSLSPFLGGRIVSGANVLTF.

This clonotype has ten or more counts. The rearrangement joins TRBV11-2 to TRBJ2-7; no clear D. The germline V gene has CDR1 SGHAT and CDR2 FQNNGV. The CDR3 spans 15 residues. Between the trimmed V and J ends, which lost 1 base and 0 bases, there was a span of 10 bases. CDR3 coding DNA: TGTGCCAGCAGCTTAGGATGGGTGAGCTCCTACGAGCAGTACTTC. This gives the protein CASSLGWVSSYEQYF. Based on the CDR3 plus reference TRBV11-2 and TRBJ2-7, the full variable domain is EAGVAQSPRYKIIEKRQSVAFWCNPISGHATLYWYQQILGQGPKLLIQFQNNGVVDDSQLPKDRFSAERLKGVDSTLKIQPAKLEDSAVYLCASSLGWVSSYEQYFGPGTRLTVT.

In regard to this clonotype: A far larger clone is one nucleotide away, so this likely arose from a read error. This sequence joins TRBV27 and TRBJ2-5; a weak D match, TRBD1 (5 bases). The J call may be in error: the DNA end matches TRBJ2-1 better. The CDR3 is 16 residues long. Germline CDR1 reads MNHEY; CDR2 reads SMNVEV (reference sequence). CDR3 in amino acids: CASSFESCRASNEQFF. CDR3 bases: TGTGCCAGCAGTTTCGAATCCTGCAGGGCGAGCAACGAGCAGTTCTTC.

This clonotype was seen ten or more times. The genes are TRBV6-1 and TRBJ1-5, with D perhaps TRBD1 (6 bases). The CDR3 has 15 residues. Between the trimmed V and J ends, which lost 6 bases and 0 bases, there was a span of 12 bases. The germline gives CDR1 MNHNS, CDR2 SASEGT. The DNA of the CDR3 is TGTGCCAGCAGGTTGGACAGCGTTAGCAATCAGCCCCAGCATTTT. Translating gives CASRLDSVSNQPQHF.

This clonotype was recorded at least ten times. This sequence joins TRBV5-1 and TRBJ1-1, with D possibly TRBD1 on 5 matching bases. The V gene's germline CDR1 is SGHRS and CDR2 YFSETQ. The CDR3 is made up of 15 amino acids. Between the trimmed V and J ends, which lost 3 bases and 1 base, there was a span of 13 bases. The CDR3 DNA sequence: TGCGCCAGCAGCTCCGCGGGGCAGGAGAACACTGAAGCTTTCTTT. Translation: CASSSAGQENTEAFF.

At least ten counts were recorded for this clonotype. The rearrangement links TRBV7-8 to TRBJ2-1; 10 bases are a match to TRBD2. The trim removed 5 bases at V and 0 bases at J, leaving 7 bases unmatched. CDR1 and CDR2 from the germline V gene are SGHVS and FQNEAQ. The CDR3 loop spans 17 amino acids. The CDR3 protein is CASSQYSGGLSYNEQFF. The CDR3 nucleotides are TGTGCCAGCAGCCAATATAGCGGGGGGCTCTCCTACAATGAGCAGTTCTTC.

This clonotype was picked up many times. The chain combines TRBV30 with TRBJ1-5; no firm D call. V lost 0 bases, J lost 4 bases, and 7 bases lay in between. This CDR3 contains 13 residues. The germline gives CDR1 GTSNPN, CDR2 SVGIG (reference sequence). Written as DNA, the CDR3 is TGTGCCTGGAGTGTACGTCAGAATCAGCCCCAGCATTTT. Protein product: CAWSVRQNQPQHF.

J is TRBJ2-4 and V is TRBV11-3; 9 bases are shared with TRBD2. The CDR3 sequence is 16 residues long. Trimming took 10 bases from V and 7 from J; bases not matched to a gene: 17. CDR1 is SGHNT, CDR2 YENEEA, per germline. Here the CDR3 reads CANSSTRGGVCNIQYF. The DNA of the CDR3 is TGTGCCAACTCTTCAACGCGGGGGGGCGTTTGTAACATTCAGTACTTC.

This clonotype came up many times. The V gene is TRBV5-1, the J gene TRBJ1-2, with 9 bases identical to TRBD1. Germline CDR1 SGHRS, CDR2 YFSETQ. The CDR3 covers 14 residues. V shed 1 base, J shed 8 bases, and the junction held 6 bases outside the gene matches. The CDR3, as DNA: TGCGCCAGCAGCTTGACAGGGGGCTACGAGGGCTACACCTTC. It codes for CASSLTGGYEGYTF.

This clonotype was recorded many times. The CDR3, as DNA: TGTGCCAGCAGTCCCTGGGGGCGGGAGAACACTGAAGCTTTCTTT. Translated: CASSPWGRENTEAFF. V and J are TRBV6-2 or TRBV6-3 and TRBJ1-1, with a tentative D call TRBD1 (6 bases). The CDR3 sequence is 15 residues long. Germline values: CDR1 MNHEY, CDR2 SVGEGT. V lost 5 bases and J lost 1, with 14 bases in between.

This clonotype was recorded at least ten times. The rearrangement links TRBV11-3 to TRBJ2-2, with D hard to call. Trimming shortened V by 4 bases and J by 1 base, and 4 bases separated the two germline ends. CDR1 and CDR2 (germline): SGHNT, YENEEA. This CDR3 contains 13 residues. CDR3 sequence: CASSSGNTGELFF. The CDR3 nucleotides are TGTGCCAGCAGCTCGGGGAACACCGGGGAGCTGTTTTTT.

Concerning this clonotype itself: One base separates it from a far larger clone, so it is likely a read error. The CDR3 spells CASSRGGQGKEYGYTF. DNA of the CDR3: TGTGCCAGCAGCCGGGGGGGGCAGGGAAAGGAGTATGGCTACACCTTC. The rearrangement links TRBV7-9 to TRBJ1-2, with D perhaps matching TRBD1 (6 bases). The V gene lost 5 bases and the J gene lost 5 bases, with 21 bases spanning the gap. Germline assignment: CDR1 SEHNR and CDR2 FQNEAQ (reference sequence). The CDR3 runs to 16 residues.

The V gene is TRBV20-1, the J gene TRBJ2-5; 8 bases are a match to TRBD2. The CDR3 runs 15 residues. The V and J ends lost 8 bases and 0 bases, in that order; junction bases with no gene match: 11. From germline, CDR1 is DFQATT and CDR2 SNEGSKA (reference sequence). CDR3 DNA sequence: TGCAGTCCGATTATAGCGGGGTTGTACCAAGAGACCCAGTACTTC. Protein product: CSPIIAGLYQETQYF.

This clonotype was seen at least ten times. This rearrangement joins TRBV7-2 to TRBJ1-2; TRBD1 aligns across 9 bases. This CDR3 has 15 residues. After removal of 1 base from V and 3 bases from J, the junction contained 3 bases not matched to a gene. Germline CDR1 reads SGHTA; CDR2 reads FQGNSA. The CDR3 bases are TGTGCCAGCAGCTTAGAGGGGACAGGGTACTATGGCTACACCTTC. Encoded protein: CASSLEGTGYYGYTF.

This clonotype was picked up many times. The chain combines TRBV4-1 with TRBJ2-1; 7 bases are shared with TRBD1. The CDR3 sequence is 14 residues long. Germline loops: CDR1 MGHRA, CDR2 YSYEKL. The J segment lost 14 bases and the V segment lost 5 bases, leaving 15 bases of the junction unmatched. The CDR3 coding sequence is TGCGCCAGCAGCGAACTCGGACAGGTAGCTTCTAAGTTCTTC. It translates to CASSELGQVASKFF.

This clonotype was seen once. Its ends do not fully match the called genes, so a read error is possible. The V call is TRBV20-1, the J call TRBJ2-7; D unclear. Germline CDR1 reads DFQATT; CDR2 reads SNEGSKA (reference sequence). This CDR3 spans 12 amino acids. DNA of the CDR3: TGCAGTGCTAGACCAAGTGGATACGAGCAGAACTTC. Amino acids: CSARPSGYEQNF.

Concerning this clonotype: A single base is all that separates this from a far larger clone, so a read error is likely. This chain joins TRBV6-4 and TRBJ1-5, with D maybe TRBD1 (6 bases). This CDR3 has 15 amino acids. CDR1 and CDR2 (germline): MRHNA, SNTAGT. The CDR3, as DNA: TGTGCCAGCGGTGAAGCGCCAGGGGATGGACAGCCCCAGCATTTT. Its translation: CASGEAPGDGQPQHF.

This clonotype was seen many times. The chain has TRBV19 and TRBJ2-7; D may be TRBD1 (6 bases). CDR3 length equals 12 residues. V was trimmed by 6 bases and J by 4 bases, leaving 10 bases between them. Germline V gene sequence: CDR1 LNHDA, CDR2 SQIVND (reference sequence). The CDR3 DNA follows: TGTGCCAGTAGCGACAGGAAATACGAGCAGTACTTC. Residues: CASSDRKYEQYF.

This clonotype was picked up one time. A single base is all that separates this from a far larger clone, so a read error is likely. The chain is built from TRBV6-9 and TRBJ2-1; 7 bases match TRBD2. The trim removed 8 bases at V and 9 bases at J, leaving 7 bases unmatched. The CDR3 is 12 residues long. Germline CDR1 and CDR2: MNHGY and SVAAGI. CDR3 DNA sequence: TGTGCCAGCTCAACGGGGGGACGTGAGCAGTTCTTC. Translation: CASSTGGREQFF.

This clonotype occurred many times. The chain carries TRBV10-3 and TRBJ1-3, with D unclear. From germline, CDR1 is ENHRY and CDR2 SYGVKD. The CDR3 runs 16 residues. V lost 4 bases, J lost 2 bases, and 15 bases lay in between. This CDR3 is CAISGRGIAAGNTIYF. The CDR3 nucleotides read TGTGCCATCAGTGGTAGAGGGATAGCTGCTGGAAACACCATATATTTT.

This clonotype was observed at least ten times. The chain carries TRBV2 and TRBJ2-7; D might be TRBD1 (5 bases). V was pared by 0 bases and J by 1 base, with 7 bases between. Germline V gene lookup returns CDR1 SNHLY and CDR2 FYNNEI. The CDR3 length is 14 residues. This CDR3 reads CASSEARQSYEQYF. The DNA of the CDR3 is TGTGCCAGCAGTGAAGCGAGACAGTCCTACGAGCAGTACTTC.

This clonotype appeared many times. The rearrangement uses TRBV2 and TRBJ1-4; D is possibly TRBD1 (5 bases). V was cut by 7 bases and J by 6 bases, with 12 bases left in between. The CDR3 covers 13 residues. The V gene's germline CDR1 is SNHLY and CDR2 FYNNEI. CDR3 loop: CASTRGWDEKLFF. The CDR3 nucleotides are TGTGCCAGCACTAGGGGATGGGATGAAAAACTGTTTTTT.

This clonotype was counted ten times or more. This sequence joins TRBV5-8 and TRBJ2-1, with 11 bases matching TRBD2. V was pared by 2 bases and J by 9 bases, with 13 bases of the junction left unmatched. Germline V gene lookup returns CDR1 SGHTS and CDR2 YDEGEE. The CDR3 consists of 17 residues. The CDR3 DNA follows: TGTGCCAGCAGCTTAGGGGCGGGACTAGCGGCAAGAGGTGAGCAGTTCTTC. Amino acids: CASSLGAGLAARGEQFF.

The genes are TRBV12-3 or TRBV12-4 and TRBJ2-1; no clear D. The V end lost 9 bases, the J end lost 7 bases, and 16 bases lay between the germline ends. The CDR3 is made up of 13 amino acids. The CDR3 nucleotides read TGTGCCAGTCCCCAGCGAGTGTGGAATGAGCAGTTCTTC. It translates to CASPQRVWNEQFF.

The table lists this clonotype with many counts. V usage is TRBV20-1 and J usage is TRBJ1-5, with D maybe TRBD1 (5 bases). CDR1 is DFQATT and CDR2 is SNEGSKA in the germline V gene (reference sequence). The CDR3 consists of 15 residues. Trimming removed 1 base at V and 3 bases at J, with 13 bases between. The CDR3 DNA follows: TGCAGTGCTAGAGTGGCAGGGTATCCCAATCAGCCCCAGCATTTT. It translates to CSARVAGYPNQPQHF.